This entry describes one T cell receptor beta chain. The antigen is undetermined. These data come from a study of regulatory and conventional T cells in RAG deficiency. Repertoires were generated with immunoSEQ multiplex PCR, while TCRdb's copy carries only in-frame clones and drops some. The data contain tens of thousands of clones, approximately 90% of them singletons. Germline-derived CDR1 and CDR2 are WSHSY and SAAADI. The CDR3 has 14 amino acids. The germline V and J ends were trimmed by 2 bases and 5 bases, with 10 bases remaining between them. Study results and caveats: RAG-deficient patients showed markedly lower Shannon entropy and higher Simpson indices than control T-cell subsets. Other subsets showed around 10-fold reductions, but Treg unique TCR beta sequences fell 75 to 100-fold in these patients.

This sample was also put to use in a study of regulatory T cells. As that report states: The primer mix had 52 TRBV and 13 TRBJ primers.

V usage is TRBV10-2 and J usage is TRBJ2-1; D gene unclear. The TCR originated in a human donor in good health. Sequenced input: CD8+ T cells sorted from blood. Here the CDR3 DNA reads TGCGCCAGCAGTGAGGGCGGATTTAACAATGAGCAGTTCTTC. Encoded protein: CASSEGGFNNEQFF.